A single sample is the source of the 25 T cell receptor beta chains below, sequenced in a study of blood T cell repertoires in COVID-19. Assay used: immunoSEQ multiplex PCR; TCRdb lists only in-frame clones, some missing. The sample consists of around 400,000 clones, around 87% of them appearing once. The source material was peripheral blood. These receptors were obtained from a woman in her fifties or sixties with COVID-19, enrolled during active disease.

This rearrangement joins TRBV19 to TRBJ1-5; D call uncertain. V dropped 5 bases and J dropped 7 bases, with 9 bases sitting between them. The CDR3 has 12 residues. CDR1 and CDR2 from the germline V gene are LNHDA and SQIVND (reference sequence). The CDR3: CASSEVGQPQHF. CDR3 coding DNA: TGTGCCAGTAGTGAGGTTGGGCAGCCCCAGCATTTT.

The chain uses TRBV6-5 and TRBJ1-5; 7 bases are shared with TRBD1. The germline gives CDR1 MNHEY, CDR2 SVGAGI. Losses at the gene ends were 6 bases for V and 2 bases for J; bases not matched to a gene: 7. CDR3 size: 15 residues. Here the CDR3 DNA reads TGTGCCAGCAGCCTCGTAGGGGGCGGCAATCAGCCCCAGCATTTT. Translated, it gives CASSLVGGGNQPQHF.

This clone has just a few counts. The chain is built from TRBV4-2 and TRBJ2-3, with 9 positions matching TRBD2. The germline V gene encodes CDR1 LGHNA and CDR2 YNFKEQ. The CDR3 is 15 amino acids. Trimming at V came to 2 bases and at J to 0 bases, leaving 0 bases not matched to a gene. CDR3 amino acids: CASSQLAGSTDTQYF. The DNA of the CDR3 is TGTGCCAGCAGCCAACTAGCGGGGAGCACAGATACGCAGTATTTT.

This clone was seen a few times. In DNA, the CDR3 is TGTGCCAGCAGCCCTCTGGACAGGGGGGCCCCGAACACTGAAGCTTTCTTT. This translates into CASSPLDRGAPNTEAFF. The chain joins TRBV11-2 to TRBJ1-1; 10 bases are a match to TRBD1. Germline CDR1 SGHAT, CDR2 FQNNGV. Germline trimming cut 5 bases from V and 1 base from J; bases unmatched to any gene: 10. This CDR3 contains 17 residues.

This clone was recorded only once. The V gene is TRBV28, the J gene TRBJ1-6; TRBD1 agrees at 9 bases. CDR1 is MDHEN, CDR2 SYDVKM, per germline. Losses at the gene ends were 5 bases for V and 7 bases for J; bases not matched to a gene: 6. The CDR3 consists of 15 residues. This CDR3 reads CASSGQGLGNSPLHF. The CDR3 bases are TGTGCCAGCAGTGGACAGGGGCTGGGGAATTCACCCCTCCACTTT.

The rearrangement uses TRBV11-2 and TRBJ1-2, with a weak D call TRBD1 (5 bases). The CDR3 contains 13 residues. Trimming left V 6 bases short and J 4 bases short, with 12 bases between. The V gene's germline CDR1 is SGHAT and CDR2 FQNNGV. Here the CDR3 DNA reads TGTGCCAGCAGTCGAACCGACAGCTATGGCTACACCTTC. Translated, it gives CASSRTDSYGYTF.

The chain joins TRBV5-1 to TRBJ2-3, with D possibly matching TRBD1 (6 bases). Trimming pared 7 bases from V and 0 bases from J, leaving 12 bases between. The CDR3 runs to 14 residues. CDR1 SGHRS and CDR2 YFSETQ come from the germline V gene. CDR3 DNA: TGCGCCAGCGGACAGTCACTTAGCACAGATACGCAGTATTTT. Its translation is CASGQSLSTDTQYF.

V and J are TRBV3-1 (or the pseudogene TRBV3-2) and TRBJ2-3; tentative D call: TRBD1 (7 bases). Trimming removed 4 bases from V and 2 bases from J, with 19 bases in between. The germline CDR1 and CDR2 sequences are LGHDT and YNNKEL (reference sequence). The CDR3 consists of 17 residues. CDR3 loop: CASSLKRQGLHTDTQYF. The CDR3 DNA is TGTGCCAGCAGCCTTAAGAGACAGGGACTCCACACAGATACGCAGTATTTT.

The CDR3 protein is CATSEAGLAGAETQYF. The CDR3 bases are TGTGCCACCAGTGAGGCGGGACTAGCGGGGGCAGAGACCCAGTACTTC. V gene TRBV24-1 combines with J gene TRBJ2-5; 14 bases align to TRBD2. The CDR3 spans 16 residues. Germline values: CDR1 KGHDR, CDR2 SFDVKD. V lost 4 bases to trimming and J lost 4 bases; unmatched junction nucleotides: 4.

The chain recombines TRBV11-2 with TRBJ1-4; a weak D match, TRBD1 (5 bases). V was cut by 4 bases and J by 7 bases, with 7 bases left in between. Looked up from germline, CDR1 is SGHAT and CDR2 is FQNNGV. There are 12 residues in the CDR3. The CDR3 is CASSYGGEKLFF. The CDR3 region has the DNA TGTGCCAGCAGCTACGGGGGTGAAAAACTGTTTTTT.

J is TRBJ2-1 and V is TRBV6-4; TRBD2 is a possible D gene (6 bases). The CDR3 extends over 15 amino acids. Trimming pared 0 bases from V and 3 bases from J, leaving 9 bases between. From germline, CDR1 is MRHNA and CDR2 SNTAGT. The DNA for the CDR3 is TGTGCCAGCAGTGACTCCCGGGGAGGCTACAATGAGCAGTTCTTC. Its protein product is CASSDSRGGYNEQFF.

The chain recombines TRBV6-5 with TRBJ1-1; D not certain. Germline loops: CDR1 MNHEY, CDR2 SVGAGI. The CDR3 contains 15 residues. V dropped 5 bases and J dropped 2 bases, with 15 bases sitting between them. The CDR3 bases are TGTGCCAGCAGTAACCCGGGAGCCCCTAACACTGAAGCTTTCTTT. Protein sequence: CASSNPGAPNTEAFF.

The rearrangement links TRBV7-2 to TRBJ2-1; D might be TRBD2 (5 bases). V was trimmed by 3 bases and J by 10 bases, leaving 19 bases between them. Germline V gene sequence: CDR1 SGHTA, CDR2 FQGNSA. There are 15 residues in the CDR3. The CDR3 nucleotides are TGTGCCAGCAGCTTGTCGCGGACCGACTATGCGGAGCAGTTCTTC. It codes for CASSLSRTDYAEQFF.

The genes are TRBV19 and TRBJ2-1, with D perhaps TRBD2 (7 bases). Trimming took off 7 bases at V and 2 bases at J, with 12 bases between the two ends. Germline CDR1 and CDR2: LNHDA and SQIVND (reference sequence). The CDR3 has 14 amino acids. The CDR3, as DNA: TGTGCCAGTATGGGGGGGGCCCCCTACAATGAGCAGTTCTTC. This codes for CASMGGAPYNEQFF.

V gene TRBV14 combines with J gene TRBJ2-1; no clear D. The V gene lost 4 bases and the J gene lost 7 bases, with 17 bases spanning the gap. Germline CDR1 SGHDN, CDR2 FVKESK. The CDR3 runs to 15 residues. The DNA for the CDR3 is TGTGCCAGCAGCCCCGACCCGGGTAGATTGAATGAGCAGTTCTTC. Protein sequence: CASSPDPGRLNEQFF.

Points on this clone: This sample includes further DNA sequences coding for the same CDR3. This rearrangement joins TRBV18 to TRBJ1-4; D is perhaps TRBD1 (5 bases). Germline CDR1 KGHSH, CDR2 LQKENI. The CDR3 is 15 residues long. The V and J ends lost 2 bases and 0 bases respectively, with 7 bases between them. This CDR3 reads CASSPDRATNEKLFF. CDR3 coding DNA: TGTGCCAGCTCACCAGACAGAGCAACTAATGAAAAACTGTTTTTT.

The table lists this clone with a count of one. This specimen includes other DNA sequences encoding the same CDR3. This rearrangement joins TRBV7-3 to TRBJ2-5; the match to TRBD2 covers 10 bases. Germline assignment: CDR1 SGHTA and CDR2 FQGTGA. V shed 3 bases, J shed 4 bases, and the junction held 5 bases outside the gene matches. The length of the CDR3 is 15 residues. This chain's CDR3 is CASSFSGGAGETQYF. As DNA, the CDR3 is TGTGCCAGCAGCTTCAGCGGGGGGGCGGGAGAGACCCAGTACTTC.

The genes are TRBV10-2 and TRBJ1-2; 7 bases match TRBD1. Germline V gives CDR1 WSHSY, CDR2 SAAADI. The J segment lost 6 bases and the V segment lost 6 bases, leaving 7 bases of the junction unmatched. The CDR3 has 13 amino acids. The CDR3 here is CASRAQGMNGYTF. CDR3 DNA sequence: TGCGCCAGCAGGGCACAGGGGATGAATGGCTACACCTTC.

The chain links TRBV29-1 to TRBJ1-1; 7 positions match TRBD1. The CDR3 consists of 14 residues. The V gene's germline CDR1 is SQVTM and CDR2 ANQGSEA. V lost 6 bases and J lost 4; bases outside the gene matches: 11. The CDR3, as DNA: TGCAGCGTCTTGACAGGGTACGACGGCACTGAAGCTTTCTTT. Residues: CSVLTGYDGTEAFF.

This rearrangement joins TRBV7-3 to TRBJ2-1, with 7 bases fitting TRBD2. The CDR3 runs to 16 residues. Looked up from germline, CDR1 is SGHTA and CDR2 is FQGTGA. J lost 2 bases, V lost 5 bases, and 9 bases had no gene match. In DNA, the CDR3 is TGTGCCAGCAGCCCCTTCCTAGCGGCCACCTACAATGAGCAGTTCTTC. Residues: CASSPFLAATYNEQFF.

The chain combines TRBV9 with TRBJ1-3; D is perhaps TRBD1 (5 bases). This CDR3 spans 15 amino acids. V lost 3 bases to trimming and J lost 0 bases, with 10 bases between them. Germline V gene data show CDR1 as SGDLS and CDR2 as YYNGEE. The CDR3, as DNA: TGTGCCAGCAGCGATCACAGGCCCTCTGGAAACACCATATATTTT. This encodes CASSDHRPSGNTIYF.

The chain carries TRBV25-1 and TRBJ2-3; TRBD1 matches at 7 bases. The CDR3 has 15 amino acids. Germline CDR1 is MGHDK and CDR2 is SYGVNS. V lost 6 bases to trimming and J lost 2 bases; unmatched junction nucleotides: 8. This CDR3 is CASRITGVPTDTQYF. In nucleotides, the CDR3 is TGTGCCAGCAGGATAACAGGGGTCCCCACAGATACGCAGTATTTT.

The gene calls are TRBV6-2 or TRBV6-3 and TRBJ2-1; D is undetermined. Germline V CDR1 and CDR2: MNHEY, SVGEGT. Trimming stripped 5 bases from V and 4 bases from J, with 12 bases between. The CDR3 is 14 residues long. The CDR3 DNA reads as TGTGCCAGCAGTGACCGAGGCCCATACAATGAGCAGTTCTTC. As protein: CASSDRGPYNEQFF.

V gene TRBV5-5 combines with J gene TRBJ2-3; TRBD2 agrees at 7 bases. Looked up from germline, CDR1 is SGHKS and CDR2 is YYEKEE (reference sequence). J gave up 2 bases and V 0 bases, and 6 bases lay outside the gene matches. CDR3 length equals 16 residues. As DNA, the CDR3 is TGTGCCAGCAGCTTGGTGCGGGGGTATATCACAGATACGCAGTATTTT. Translated: CASSLVRGYITDTQYF.

The chain joins TRBV5-5 to TRBJ2-7; no reliable D call. Deletions cut 2 bases from V and 3 bases from J, with 12 bases between. CDR1 and CDR2 (germline): SGHKS, YYEKEE (reference sequence). The CDR3 contains 14 residues. CDR3 loop: CASSFQYPFYEQYF. The CDR3 DNA follows: TGTGCCAGCAGCTTTCAGTACCCATTCTACGAGCAGTACTTC. The full variable domain, completed using reference TRBV5-5 and TRBJ2-7, is DAGVTQSPTHLIKTRGQQVTLRCSPISGHKSVSWYQQVLGQGPQFIFQYYEKEERGRGNFPDRFSARQFPNYSSELNVNALLLGDSALYLCASSFQYPFYEQYFGPGTRLTVT.